This T cell receptor beta chain was identified during a study of blood T cell repertoires in COVID-19. Study-wide background: COVID-19 samples, acute and convalescent, were from the United States, Italy and Spain. PBMCs, B-cell-depleted T cells, or T cells were the source of the cDNA or gDNA that made up the material.

Clones were sequenced by immunoSEQ multiplex PCR, and TCRdb holds only the in-frame ones, with some missing. This table has over 200,000 clones, 86% appearing once. This clone was seen just once. This CDR3 is also generated by other DNA sequences in the sample. This CDR3 contains 12 residues. The germline CDR1 and CDR2 sequences are KGHSH and LQKENI. The V and J ends lost 3 bases and 2 bases respectively, with 4 bases between them. The chain carries TRBV18 and TRBJ1-1; D gene unclear. This TCR came from a woman aged 45-60 years in a cohort exposed to, infected with or recovered from COVID-19 (not recorded which). The sample consisted of PBMCs or T cells enriched from blood (not recorded which). The CDR3 reads CASSPRNTEAFF. The CDR3 bases are TGTGCCAGCTCACCCCGTAACACTGAAGCTTTCTTT. Using reference TRBV18 and TRBJ1-1 for the parts outside the CDR3, the full variable domain is NAGVMQNPRHLVRRRGQEARLRCSPMKGHSHVYWYRQLPEEGLKFMVYLQKENIIDESGMPKERFSAEFPKEGPSILRIQQVVRGDSAAYFCASSPRNTEAFFGQGTRLTVV.